This entry is about one T cell receptor (beta chain). Its antigen remains unidentified. The donors were part of the validation cohort of roughly 130 subjects. That cohort was separate from the first cohort, which comprised 550 to 750 subjects. These data belong to a study of cytomegalovirus exposure and HLA in healthy donors. General observations from the study: In a later analysis, first-cohort TCR clusters were found to tend to co-occur in the approximately 110 validation repertoires. Investigators reported 150 to 200 TCR beta chains as tied to cytomegalovirus.

Assay: immunoSEQ multiplex PCR; the TCRdb copy retains only in-frame clones and omits some. The sample lists around 130,000 clones, about 84% occurring once. The germline V and J ends were trimmed by 5 bases and 5 bases, with 12 bases remaining between them. The CDR3 consists of 14 residues. The germline CDR1 and CDR2 sequences are LNHDA and SQIVND (reference sequence). The chain combines TRBV19 with TRBJ1-4; D perhaps matches TRBD1 (6 bases). The TCR sequence derives from a woman under 40 in good health and CMV-seronegative. The sample taken for sequencing was PBMCs. Here the CDR3 reads CASSSGQFNEKLFF. CDR3 nucleotides: TGTGCCAGTAGTTCCGGACAGTTCAATGAAAAACTGTTTTTT.